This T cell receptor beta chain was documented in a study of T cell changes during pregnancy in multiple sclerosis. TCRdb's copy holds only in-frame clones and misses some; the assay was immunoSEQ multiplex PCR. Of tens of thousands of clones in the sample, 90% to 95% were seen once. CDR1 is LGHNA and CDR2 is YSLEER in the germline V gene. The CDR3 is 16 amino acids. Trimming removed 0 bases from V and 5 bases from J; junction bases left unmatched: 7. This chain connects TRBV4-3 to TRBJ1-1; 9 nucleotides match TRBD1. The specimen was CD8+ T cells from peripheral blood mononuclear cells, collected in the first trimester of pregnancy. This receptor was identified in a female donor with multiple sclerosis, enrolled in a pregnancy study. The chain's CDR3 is CASSQEEQGAWTEAFF. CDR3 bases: TGCGCCAGCAGCCAAGAGGAACAGGGGGCATGGACTGAAGCTTTCTTT.